What follows is one T cell receptor beta chain and its context. Germline V CDR1 and CDR2: SSHAT, FNYEAQ (reference sequence). This CDR3 comprises 15 residues. V lost 5 bases to trimming and J lost 2 bases, with 15 bases between them. The entry originates in a study of blood T cell repertoires in COVID-19. In the source study's methods: Amplified reference gene primers provided the basis for estimating nucleated cell counts. Sequenced by immunoSEQ multiplex PCR; TCRdb stores in-frame clones only, minus some. Clone size and V and J calls were adopted from that table, with D and trimming inferred from the DNA. This sample has approximately 50,000 clones; about 90% occur once, and the top ten carry about 4.7%.

The TCR was taken from a human donor in a cohort sampled during active COVID-19. The sequenced sample was peripheral blood. The gene calls are TRBV7-7 and TRBJ2-5, with unresolved D. DNA for the CDR3: TGTGCCAGCAGCGTAAACCAGATATCTCAAGAGACCCAGTACTTC. Translation gives CASSVNQISQETQYF.